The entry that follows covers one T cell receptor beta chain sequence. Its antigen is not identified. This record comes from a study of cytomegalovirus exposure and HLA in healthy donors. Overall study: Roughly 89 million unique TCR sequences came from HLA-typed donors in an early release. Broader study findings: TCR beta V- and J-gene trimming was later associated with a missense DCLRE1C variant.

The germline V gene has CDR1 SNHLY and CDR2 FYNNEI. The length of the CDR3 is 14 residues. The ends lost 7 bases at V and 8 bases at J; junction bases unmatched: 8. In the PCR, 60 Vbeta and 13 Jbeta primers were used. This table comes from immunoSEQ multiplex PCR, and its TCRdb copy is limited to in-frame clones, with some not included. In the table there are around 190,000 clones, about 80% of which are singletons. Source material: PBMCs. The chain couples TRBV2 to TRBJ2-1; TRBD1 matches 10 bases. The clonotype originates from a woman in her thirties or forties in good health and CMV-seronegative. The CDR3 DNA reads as TGTGCCAGCACCTACCAGGGACAGGGGTATGAGCAGTTCTTC. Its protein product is CASTYQGQGYEQFF.